These 5 T cell receptor beta chains originate from one sample sequenced in a study of shared clonotypes between healthy human individuals. Using immunoSEQ multiplex PCR, the repertoire was profiled, and TCRdb retains in-frame clones only, with some absent. The sample carries 1,400,000 or so clones, 98% recorded once. Material for sequencing was naive CD4+ T cells sorted from blood. Sample subset: CD45RA+ positively selected. The origin of the receptors is a man aged 25 to 40 in good health.

The chain recombines TRBV6-1 with TRBJ1-3, with unresolved D. Per germline, CDR1 MNHNS and CDR2 SASEGT. The CDR3 contains 15 residues. Trimming took off 5 bases at V and 4 bases at J, with 15 bases between the two ends. In DNA form, the CDR3 reads TGTGCCAGCAGTTCCCCTATGGGAGCGGGAAACACCATATATTTT. Its protein product is CASSSPMGAGNTIYF.

The chain carries TRBV14 and TRBJ1-3; D possibly corresponds to TRBD1 (6 bases). The CDR3 is made up of 15 amino acids. Germline V CDR1 and CDR2: SGHDN, FVKESK. With 6 bases removed from V and 4 bases from J, the gap between germline ends came to 16 bases. Here the CDR3 reads CASSPRDISGNTIYF. For the CDR3, the DNA is TGTGCCAGCAGTCCGAGGGACATTAGCGGAAACACCATATATTTT.

The chain has TRBV30 and TRBJ1-1; D is undetermined. CDR1 is GTSNPN and CDR2 is SVGIG in the germline V gene (reference sequence). Deletions cut 8 bases from V and 0 bases from J, with 10 bases between. The CDR3 has 12 amino acids. CDR3 bases: TGTGCCCGGGGAAACATGAACACTGAAGCTTTCTTT. Protein sequence: CARGNMNTEAFF.

This clone was recorded once. Other nucleotide sequences from this sample produce the same CDR3. This sequence joins TRBV28 and TRBJ2-1; no definite D call. V lost 2 bases to trimming and J lost 3 bases, with 2 bases between them. The CDR3 is 12 amino acids. Germline CDR1 and CDR2: MDHEN and SYDVKM. This chain's CDR3 is CASSLDYNEQFF. DNA of the CDR3: TGTGCCAGCAGTTTAGACTACAATGAGCAGTTCTTC.

J is TRBJ2-7 and V is TRBV6-1; either TRBD1 or TRBD2 may fit D (5 bases each). Deletions cut 5 bases from V and 2 bases from J, with 13 bases between. From germline, CDR1 is MNHNS and CDR2 SASEGT. The CDR3 covers 14 residues. The CDR3: CASSNRDQTYEQYF. The CDR3 coding sequence is TGTGCCAGCAGTAACCGGGACCAAACCTACGAGCAGTACTTC.